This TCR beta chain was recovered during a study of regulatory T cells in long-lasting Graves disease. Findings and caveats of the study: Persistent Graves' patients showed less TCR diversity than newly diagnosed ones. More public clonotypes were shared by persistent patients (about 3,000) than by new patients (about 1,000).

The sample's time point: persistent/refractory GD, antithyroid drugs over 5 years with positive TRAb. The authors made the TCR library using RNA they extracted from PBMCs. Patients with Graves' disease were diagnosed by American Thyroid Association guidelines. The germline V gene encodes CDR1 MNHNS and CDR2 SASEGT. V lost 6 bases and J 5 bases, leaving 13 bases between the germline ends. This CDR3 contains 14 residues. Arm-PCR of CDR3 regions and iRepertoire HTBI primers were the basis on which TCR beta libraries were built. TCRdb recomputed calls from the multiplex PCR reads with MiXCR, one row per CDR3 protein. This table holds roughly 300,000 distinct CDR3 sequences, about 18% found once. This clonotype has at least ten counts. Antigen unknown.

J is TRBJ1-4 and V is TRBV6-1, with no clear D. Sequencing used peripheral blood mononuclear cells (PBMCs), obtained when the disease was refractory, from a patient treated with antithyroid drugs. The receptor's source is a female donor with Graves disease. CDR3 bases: TGTGCCAGCAGCCCCTCGGGGTGGAATGAAAAACTGTTTTTT. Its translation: CASSPSGWNEKLFF.